This is a list of T cell receptor beta chains from one sample in a study of control samples from healthy donors and cancer patients. Method: immunoSEQ multiplex PCR; TCRdb's copy keeps in-frame clones and lacks some. The sample includes 150,000 to 200,000 clones, roughly 95% of them seen just once. Sequencing was performed on blood. Receptors originate from a woman aged 55-70 years in good health. Both conserved end residues are part of each CDR3. A D gene is named only where the DNA matches it firmly. Some rows mark clone size as missing; the rest say once, few, many or name a class of expanded clone.

TRBV12-3/TRBV12-4	.	TRBJ1-5	.	CASSFREGQPQHF	TGTGCCAGCAGTTTCAGGGAGGGCCAGCCCCAGCATTTT
TRBV7-8	.	TRBJ1-2	.	CASSISGPHNYGYTF	TGTGCCAGCAGTATTTCCGGGCCTCATAACTATGGCTACACCTTC
TRBV2	.	TRBJ1-4	TRBD1	CASRKGTGGEKLFF	TGTGCCAGCAGGAAAGGGACAGGGGGAGAAAAACTGTTTTTT
TRBV5-6	.	TRBJ2-1	.	CASSLPAGLRNEQFF	TGTGCCAGCAGCCTCCCGGCAGGGCTCCGCAATGAGCAGTTCTTC
TRBV6-5	.	TRBJ1-2	.	CASTMLYGYTF	TGTGCCAGCACCATGCTCTATGGCTACACCTTC
TRBV7-2	.	TRBJ2-5	.	CASSPDGQKTQYF	TGTGCCAGCAGCCCAGACGGTCAAAAAACCCAGTACTTC
TRBV9	few	TRBJ1-1	.	CASSVGGDTEAFF	TGTGCCAGCAGCGTAGGCGGTGACACTGAAGCTTTCTTT
TRBV7-2	.	TRBJ2-3	TRBD1	CASSRDRSTDTQYF	TGTGCCAGCAGCCGGGACAGAAGCACAGATACGCAGTATTTT
TRBV12-3/TRBV12-4	.	TRBJ1-1	TRBD1	CASSDWDSEAFF	TGTGCCAGCAGCGATTGGGACAGTGAAGCTTTCTTT
TRBV2	.	TRBJ1-4	.	CASSGQGNEKLFF	TGTGCCAGCAGTGGGCAGGGTAATGAAAAACTGTTTTTT
TRBV19	few	TRBJ1-2	.	CASSMTRGTGDSSRSYGYTF	TGTGCCAGTAGTATGACGAGGGGAACGGGGGACTCATCCAGATCCTATGGCTACACCTTC
TRBV5-1	.	TRBJ1-4	TRBD1	CASSLLDRGEKLFF	TGCGCCAGCAGCCTCCTGGACAGGGGTGAAAAACTGTTTTTT
TRBV18	.	TRBJ1-1	.	CASSPRTDEAFF	TGTGCCAGCTCACCACGGACGGATGAAGCTTTCTTT
TRBV7-6	once	TRBJ1-1	.	CASSLGFDTEAFF	TGTGCCAGCAGCTTAGGATTTGACACTGAAGCTTTCTTT
TRBV3-1/TRBV3-2	.	TRBJ1-6	.	CASSQGRQDNSPLHF	TGTGCCAGCAGCCAGGGACGGCAGGATAATTCACCCCTCCACTTT
TRBV9	.	TRBJ2-2	TRBD2	CASSPVAGGTGELFF	TGTGCCAGCAGCCCCGTGGCGGGGGGTACCGGGGAGCTGTTTTTT
TRBV10-3	.	TRBJ2-1	TRBD2	CAISGTSGGNEQFF	TGTGCCATCAGTGGGACTAGCGGGGGCAATGAGCAGTTCTTC
TRBV6-5	.	TRBJ1-1	.	CASSYPGTLKAFF	TGTGCCAGCAGTTACCCCGGGACCCTTAAAGCTTTCTTT
TRBV6-6	.	TRBJ1-4	.	CASSYFRVTNEKLFF	TGTGCCAGCAGTTACTTCCGGGTCACTAATGAAAAACTGTTTTTT
TRBV7-2	.	TRBJ1-5	.	CASSLFGTPTSNQPQHF	TGTGCCAGCAGCTTATTCGGGACACCCACTAGCAATCAGCCCCAGCATTTT